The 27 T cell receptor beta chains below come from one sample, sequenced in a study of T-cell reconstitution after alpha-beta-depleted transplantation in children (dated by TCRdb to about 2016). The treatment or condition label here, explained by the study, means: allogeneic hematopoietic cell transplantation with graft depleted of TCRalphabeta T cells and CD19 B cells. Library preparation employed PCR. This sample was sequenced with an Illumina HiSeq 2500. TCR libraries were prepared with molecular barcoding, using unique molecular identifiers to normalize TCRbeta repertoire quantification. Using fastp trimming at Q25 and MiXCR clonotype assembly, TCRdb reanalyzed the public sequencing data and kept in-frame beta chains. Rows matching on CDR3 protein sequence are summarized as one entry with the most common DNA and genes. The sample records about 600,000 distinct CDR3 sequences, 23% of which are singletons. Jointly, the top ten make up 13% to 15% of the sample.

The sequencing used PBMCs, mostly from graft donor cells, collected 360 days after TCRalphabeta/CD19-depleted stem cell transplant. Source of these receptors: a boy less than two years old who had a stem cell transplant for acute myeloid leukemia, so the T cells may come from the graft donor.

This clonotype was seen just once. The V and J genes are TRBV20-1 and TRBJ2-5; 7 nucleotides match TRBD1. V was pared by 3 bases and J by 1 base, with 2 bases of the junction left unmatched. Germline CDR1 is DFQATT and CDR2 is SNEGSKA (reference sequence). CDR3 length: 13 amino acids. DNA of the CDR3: TGCAGTGCTAGTGGGGACAGCCAAGAGACCCAGTACTTC. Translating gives CSASGDSQETQYF.

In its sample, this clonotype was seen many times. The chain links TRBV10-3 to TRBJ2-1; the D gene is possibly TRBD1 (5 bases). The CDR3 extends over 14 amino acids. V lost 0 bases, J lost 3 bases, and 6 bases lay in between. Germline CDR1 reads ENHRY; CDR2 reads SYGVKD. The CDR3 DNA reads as TGTGCCATCAGTGAGTCAGGGGACTACAATGAGCAGTTCTTC. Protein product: CAISESGDYNEQFF.

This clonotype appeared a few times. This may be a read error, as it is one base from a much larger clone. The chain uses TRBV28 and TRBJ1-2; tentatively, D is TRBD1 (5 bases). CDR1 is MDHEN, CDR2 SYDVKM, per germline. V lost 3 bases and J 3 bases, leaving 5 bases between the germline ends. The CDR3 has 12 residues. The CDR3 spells CASSLGHYGYTF. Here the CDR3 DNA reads TGTGCCAGCAGTTTGGGACACTATGGCTACACCTTC.

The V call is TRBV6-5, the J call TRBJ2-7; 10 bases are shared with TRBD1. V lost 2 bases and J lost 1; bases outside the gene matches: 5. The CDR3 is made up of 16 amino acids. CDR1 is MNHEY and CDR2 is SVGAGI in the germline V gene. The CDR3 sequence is CASSYPDRGFSYEQYF. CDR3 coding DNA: TGTGCCAGCAGTTACCCGGACAGGGGGTTTTCCTACGAGCAGTACTTC.

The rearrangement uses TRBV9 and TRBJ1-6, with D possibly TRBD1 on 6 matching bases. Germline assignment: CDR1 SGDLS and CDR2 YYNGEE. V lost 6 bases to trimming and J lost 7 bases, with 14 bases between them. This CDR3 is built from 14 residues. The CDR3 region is CASNQDRPNSPLHF. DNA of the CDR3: TGTGCCAGCAATCAAGACAGGCCGAATTCACCCCTCCACTTT. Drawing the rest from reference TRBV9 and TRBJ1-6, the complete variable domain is DSGVTQTPKHLITATGQRVTLRCSPRSGDLSVYWYQQSLDQGLQFLIQYYNGEERAKGNILERFSAQQFPDLHSELNLSSLELGDSALYFCASNQDRPNSPLHFGNGTRLTVT.

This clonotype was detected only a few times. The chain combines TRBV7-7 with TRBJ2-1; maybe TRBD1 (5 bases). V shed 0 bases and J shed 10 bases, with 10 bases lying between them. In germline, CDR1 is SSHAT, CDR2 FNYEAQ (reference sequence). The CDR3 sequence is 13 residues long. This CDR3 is CASSLAYRTEQFF. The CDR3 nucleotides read TGTGCCAGCAGCTTAGCCTATCGGACAGAGCAGTTCTTC.

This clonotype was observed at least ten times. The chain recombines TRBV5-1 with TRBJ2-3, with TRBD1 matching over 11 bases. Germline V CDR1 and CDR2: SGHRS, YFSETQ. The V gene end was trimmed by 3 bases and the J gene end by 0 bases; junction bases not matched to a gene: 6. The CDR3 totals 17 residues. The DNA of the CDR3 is TGCGCCAGCAGCTCCGGACAGGGGGCGTCTAGCACAGATACGCAGTATTTT. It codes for CASSSGQGASSTDTQYF.

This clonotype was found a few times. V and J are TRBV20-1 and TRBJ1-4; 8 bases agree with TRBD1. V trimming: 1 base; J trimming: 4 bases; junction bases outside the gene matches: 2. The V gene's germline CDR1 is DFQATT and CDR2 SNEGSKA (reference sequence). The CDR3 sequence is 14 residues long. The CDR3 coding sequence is TGCAGTGCTAGAGTTGGACAGGGTAATGAAAAACTGTTTTTT. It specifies CSARVGQGNEKLFF.

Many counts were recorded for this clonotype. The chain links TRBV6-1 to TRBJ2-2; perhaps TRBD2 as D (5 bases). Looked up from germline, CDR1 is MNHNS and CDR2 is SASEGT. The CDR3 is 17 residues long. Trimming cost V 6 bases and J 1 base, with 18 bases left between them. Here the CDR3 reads CASSQRELFLNTGELFF. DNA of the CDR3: TGTGCCAGCAGCCAAAGGGAGCTATTCCTGAACACCGGGGAGCTGTTTTTT.

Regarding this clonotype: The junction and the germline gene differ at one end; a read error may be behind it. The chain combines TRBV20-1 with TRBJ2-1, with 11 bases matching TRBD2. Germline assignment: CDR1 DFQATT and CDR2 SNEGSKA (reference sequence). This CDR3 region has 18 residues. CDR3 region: CCALLLAGVLSSYNEQFF. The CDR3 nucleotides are TGCTGTGCTCTCTTACTAGCGGGGGTCCTGAGCTCCTACAATGAGCAGTTCTTC.

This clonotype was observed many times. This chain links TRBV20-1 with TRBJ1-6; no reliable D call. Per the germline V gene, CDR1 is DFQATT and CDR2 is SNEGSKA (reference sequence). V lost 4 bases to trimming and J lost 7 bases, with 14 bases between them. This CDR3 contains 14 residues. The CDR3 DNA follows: TGCAGTGCTAAAGTTAAGGCAGCGAATTCACCCCTCCACTTT. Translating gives CSAKVKAANSPLHF.

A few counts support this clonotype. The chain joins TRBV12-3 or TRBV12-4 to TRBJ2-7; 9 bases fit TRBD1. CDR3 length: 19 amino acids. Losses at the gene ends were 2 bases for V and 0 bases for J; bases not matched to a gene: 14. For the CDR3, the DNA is TGTGCCAGCAGTTTAAGTTGGGACAGGGACGTGAGTAGCTCCTACGAGCAGTACTTC. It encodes CASSLSWDRDVSSSYEQYF.

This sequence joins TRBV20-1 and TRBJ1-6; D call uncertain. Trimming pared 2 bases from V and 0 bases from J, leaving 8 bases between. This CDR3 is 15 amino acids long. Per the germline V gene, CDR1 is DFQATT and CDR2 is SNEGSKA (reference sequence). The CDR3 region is CSARQAHSYNSPLHF. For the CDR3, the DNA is TGCAGTGCTAGACAGGCTCACTCCTATAATTCACCCCTCCACTTT.

The CDR3 DNA is TGTGCCAGCTCCCGAGAGGGACTAGCGGGGGCCCACGAGCAGTACTTC. Its translation is CASSREGLAGAHEQYF. The V call is TRBV11-2, the J call TRBJ2-7; 14 bases are shared with TRBD2. The J segment lost 5 bases and the V segment lost 8 bases, leaving 11 bases of the junction unmatched. Germline V CDR1 and CDR2: SGHAT, FQNNGV. CDR3 length: 16 residues. The complete variable domain, with remaining parts taken from reference TRBV11-2 and TRBJ2-7, reads EAGVAQSPRYKIIEKRQSVAFWCNPISGHATLYWYQQILGQGPKLLIQFQNNGVVDDSQLPKDRFSAERLKGVDSTLKIQPAKLEDSAVYLCASSREGLAGAHEQYFGPGTRLTVT.

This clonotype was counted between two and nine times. The CDR3 DNA sequence: TGTGCCAGCAGCCTCAACCCGACAGGACAGGACCATATGTTCGGCTACACCTTC. It is translated as CASSLNPTGQDHMFGYTF. The J gene is TRBJ1-2, the V gene TRBV11-1; 7 nucleotides line up with TRBD1. CDR1 is SGHAT, CDR2 FQDESV, per germline (reference sequence). Trimming took 5 bases from V and 8 from J; bases not matched to a gene: 23. This CDR3 has 18 residues.

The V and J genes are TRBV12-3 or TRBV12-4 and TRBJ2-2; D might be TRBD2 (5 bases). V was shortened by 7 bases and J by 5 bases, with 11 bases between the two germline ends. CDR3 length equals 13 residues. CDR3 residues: CASTGKWTGELFF. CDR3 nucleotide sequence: TGTGCCAGCACGGGGAAGTGGACCGGGGAGCTGTTTTTT.

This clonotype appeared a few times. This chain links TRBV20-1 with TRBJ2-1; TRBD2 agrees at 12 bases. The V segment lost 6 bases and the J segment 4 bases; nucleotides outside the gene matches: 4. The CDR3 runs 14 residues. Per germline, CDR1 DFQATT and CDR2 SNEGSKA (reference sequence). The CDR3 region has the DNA TGCAGTGCCCCCGGACTAGCGGGGTACAATGAGCAGTTCTTC. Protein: CSAPGLAGYNEQFF.

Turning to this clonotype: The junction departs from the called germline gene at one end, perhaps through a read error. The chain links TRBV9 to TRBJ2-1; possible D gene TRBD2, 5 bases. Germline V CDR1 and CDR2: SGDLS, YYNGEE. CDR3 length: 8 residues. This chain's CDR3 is CASSVRDF. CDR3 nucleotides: TGTGCCAGCAGCGTACGGGACTTC.

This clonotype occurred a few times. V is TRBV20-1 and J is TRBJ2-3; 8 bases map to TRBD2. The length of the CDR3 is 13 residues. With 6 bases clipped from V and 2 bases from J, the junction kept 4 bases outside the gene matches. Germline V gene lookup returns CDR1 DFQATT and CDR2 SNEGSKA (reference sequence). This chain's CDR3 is CSAQRGFTDTQYF. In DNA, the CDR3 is TGCAGTGCCCAGCGGGGGTTCACAGATACGCAGTATTTT.

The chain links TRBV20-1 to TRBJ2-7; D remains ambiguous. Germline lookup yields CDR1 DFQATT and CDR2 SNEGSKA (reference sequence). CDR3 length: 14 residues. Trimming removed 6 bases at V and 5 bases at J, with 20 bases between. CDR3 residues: CSAALGFNGNEQYF. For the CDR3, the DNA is TGCAGTGCCGCATTGGGATTTAACGGTAACGAGCAGTACTTC.

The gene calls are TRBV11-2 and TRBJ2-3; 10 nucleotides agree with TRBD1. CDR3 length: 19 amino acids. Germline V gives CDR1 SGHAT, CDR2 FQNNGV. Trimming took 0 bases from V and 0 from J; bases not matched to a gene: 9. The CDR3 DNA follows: TGTGCCAGCAGCTTAGAGGCGGGACAGGGGTTAGCTAGCACAGATACGCAGTATTTT. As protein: CASSLEAGQGLASTDTQYF. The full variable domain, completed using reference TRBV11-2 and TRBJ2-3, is EAGVAQSPRYKIIEKRQSVAFWCNPISGHATLYWYQQILGQGPKLLIQFQNNGVVDDSQLPKDRFSAERLKGVDSTLKIQPAKLEDSAVYLCASSLEAGQGLASTDTQYFGPGTRLTVL.

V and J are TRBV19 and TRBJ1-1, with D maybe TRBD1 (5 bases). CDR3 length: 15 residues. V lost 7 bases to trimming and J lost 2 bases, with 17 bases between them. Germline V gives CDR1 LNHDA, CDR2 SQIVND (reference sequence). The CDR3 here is CASKGMFELNTEAFF. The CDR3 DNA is TGTGCCAGTAAGGGGATGTTCGAACTTAACACTGAAGCTTTCTTT.

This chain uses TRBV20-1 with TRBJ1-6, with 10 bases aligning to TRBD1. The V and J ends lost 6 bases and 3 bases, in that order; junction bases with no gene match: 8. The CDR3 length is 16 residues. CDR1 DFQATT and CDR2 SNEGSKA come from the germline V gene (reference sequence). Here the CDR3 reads CSATRQGAIYNSPLHF. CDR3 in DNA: TGCAGTGCCACCAGACAGGGGGCGATCTATAATTCACCCCTCCACTTT.

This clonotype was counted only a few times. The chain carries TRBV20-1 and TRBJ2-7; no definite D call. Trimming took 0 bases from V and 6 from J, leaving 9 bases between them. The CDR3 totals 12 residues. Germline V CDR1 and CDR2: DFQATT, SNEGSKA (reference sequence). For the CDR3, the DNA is TGCAGTGCTAGAGATCCCACGTCCGAGCAGTACTTC. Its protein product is CSARDPTSEQYF.

CDR3 in DNA: TGCGCCAGCAGCTTCTGGACAGGGGAAGTCTACGAGCAGTACTTC. Translating it yields CASSFWTGEVYEQYF. The rearrangement uses TRBV5-1 and TRBJ2-7; 9 nucleotides match TRBD1. V was pared by 2 bases and J by 3 bases, with 6 bases of the junction left unmatched. This CDR3 has 15 amino acids. Germline lookup yields CDR1 SGHRS and CDR2 YFSETQ.

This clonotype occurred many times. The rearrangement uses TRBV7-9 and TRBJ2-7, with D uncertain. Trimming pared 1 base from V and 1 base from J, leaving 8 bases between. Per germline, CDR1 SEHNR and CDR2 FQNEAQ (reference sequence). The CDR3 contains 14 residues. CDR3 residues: CASSLGGRSYEQYF. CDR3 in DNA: TGTGCCAGCAGCTTAGGAGGACGGTCCTACGAGCAGTACTTC.

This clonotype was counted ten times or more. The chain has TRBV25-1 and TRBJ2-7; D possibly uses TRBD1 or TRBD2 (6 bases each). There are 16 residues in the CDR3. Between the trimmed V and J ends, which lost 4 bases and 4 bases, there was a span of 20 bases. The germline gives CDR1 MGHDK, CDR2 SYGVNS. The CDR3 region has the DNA TGTGCCAGCAGTGGACCGGGGGCATGTGCGCTGTACGAGCAGTACGTC. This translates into CASSGPGACALYEQYV.